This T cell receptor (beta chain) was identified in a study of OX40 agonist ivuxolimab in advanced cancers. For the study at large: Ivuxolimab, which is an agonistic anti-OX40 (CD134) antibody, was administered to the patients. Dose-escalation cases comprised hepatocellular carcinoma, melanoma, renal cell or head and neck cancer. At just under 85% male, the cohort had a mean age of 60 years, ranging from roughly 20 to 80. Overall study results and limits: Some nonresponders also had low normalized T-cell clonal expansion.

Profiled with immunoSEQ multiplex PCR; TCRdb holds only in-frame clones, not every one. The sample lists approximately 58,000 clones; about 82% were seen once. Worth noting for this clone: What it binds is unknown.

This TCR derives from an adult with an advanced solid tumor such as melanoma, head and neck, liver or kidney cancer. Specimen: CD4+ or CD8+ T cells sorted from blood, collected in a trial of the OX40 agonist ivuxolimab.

CDR3 nucleotides: TGTGCCACCAGCAGAGACCGAACGGGGTACTATCAGCCCCAGCATTTT. It encodes CATSRDRTGYYQPQHF. The rearrangement links TRBV15 to TRBJ1-5; D is unclear. The CDR3 sequence is 16 residues long. Germline lookup yields CDR1 LNHNV and CDR2 YYDKDF (reference sequence). Trimming pared 0 bases from V and 5 bases from J, leaving 14 bases between.